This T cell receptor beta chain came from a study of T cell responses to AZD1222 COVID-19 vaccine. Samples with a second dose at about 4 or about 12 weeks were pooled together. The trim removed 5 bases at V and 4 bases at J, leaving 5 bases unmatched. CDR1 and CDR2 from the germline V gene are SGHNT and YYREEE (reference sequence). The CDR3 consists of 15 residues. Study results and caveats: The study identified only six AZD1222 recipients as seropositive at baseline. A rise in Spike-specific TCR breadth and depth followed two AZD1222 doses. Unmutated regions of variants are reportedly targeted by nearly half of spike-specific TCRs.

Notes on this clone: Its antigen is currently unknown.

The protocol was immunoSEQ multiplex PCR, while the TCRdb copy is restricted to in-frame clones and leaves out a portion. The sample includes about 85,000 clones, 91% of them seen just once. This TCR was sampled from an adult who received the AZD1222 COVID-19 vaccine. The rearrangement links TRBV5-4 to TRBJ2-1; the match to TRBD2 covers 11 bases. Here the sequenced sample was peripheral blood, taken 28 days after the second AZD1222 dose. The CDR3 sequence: CASRAGTSGYNEQFF. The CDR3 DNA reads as TGTGCCAGCAGAGCCGGGACTAGCGGATACAATGAGCAGTTCTTC.